This T cell receptor (beta chain) derives from a study of T cell responses to AZD1222 COVID-19 vaccine. Turning to this clone: The target antigen is unknown.

TCRdb's table, derived via immunoSEQ multiplex PCR, lists solely in-frame clones and lacks some. Here the sample spans around 99,000 clones, around 94% being singletons. Study-level results: The donor cohort was predominantly white British with a female majority, and clonal diversity may have been underestimated.

Material: peripheral blood, obtained on day 0 of AZD1222 vaccination. This clonotype was obtained from an adult in good health.

The CDR3 DNA is TGCAGTGCTGCCGTAGCGGGGTTACGGTTCTTC. Translating gives CSAAVAGLRFF. The chain is built from TRBV20-1 and TRBJ2-1; 8 bases match TRBD2. The CDR3 covers 11 residues. The V and J ends lost 5 bases and 15 bases, in that order; junction bases with no gene match: 9. CDR1 and CDR2 (germline): DFQATT, SNEGSKA (reference sequence).